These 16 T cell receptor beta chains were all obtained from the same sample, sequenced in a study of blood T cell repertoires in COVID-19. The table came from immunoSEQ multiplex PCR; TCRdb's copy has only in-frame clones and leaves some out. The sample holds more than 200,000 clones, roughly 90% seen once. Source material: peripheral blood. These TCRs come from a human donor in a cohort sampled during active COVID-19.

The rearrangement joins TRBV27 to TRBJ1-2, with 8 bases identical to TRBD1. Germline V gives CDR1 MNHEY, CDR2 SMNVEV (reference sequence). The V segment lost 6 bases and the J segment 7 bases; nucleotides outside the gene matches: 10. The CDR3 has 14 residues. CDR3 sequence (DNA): TGTGCCAGCAGCTCAGGGGGCGCGAATCTTGGCTACACCTTC. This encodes CASSSGGANLGYTF.

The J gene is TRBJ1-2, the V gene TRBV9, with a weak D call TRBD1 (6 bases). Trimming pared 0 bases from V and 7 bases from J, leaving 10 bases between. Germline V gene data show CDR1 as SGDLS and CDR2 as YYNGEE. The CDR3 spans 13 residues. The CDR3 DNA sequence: TGTGCCAGCAGCGTAGTAACAGGGCCTGGCTACACCTTC. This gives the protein CASSVVTGPGYTF.

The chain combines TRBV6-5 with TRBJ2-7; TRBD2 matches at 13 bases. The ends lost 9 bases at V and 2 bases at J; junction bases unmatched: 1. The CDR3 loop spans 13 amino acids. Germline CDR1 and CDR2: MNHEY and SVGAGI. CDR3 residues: CASGTSGAYEQYF. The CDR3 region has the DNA TGTGCCAGTGGGACTAGCGGGGCCTACGAGCAGTACTTC.

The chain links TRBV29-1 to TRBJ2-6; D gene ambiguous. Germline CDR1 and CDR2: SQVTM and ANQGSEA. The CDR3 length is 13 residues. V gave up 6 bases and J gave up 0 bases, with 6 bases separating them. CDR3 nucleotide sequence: TGCAGCGTACAAAGCTCTGGGGCCAACGTCCTGACTTTC. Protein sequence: CSVQSSGANVLTF.

CDR3: CASSLGPPPYNYGYTF. In DNA form, the CDR3 reads TGTGCCAGCAGTTTAGGGCCCCCTCCCTATAACTATGGCTACACCTTC. The chain employs TRBV27 and TRBJ1-2; D uncertain. Between the trimmed V and J ends, which lost 2 bases and 1 base, there was a span of 14 bases. Germline CDR1 MNHEY, CDR2 SMNVEV (reference sequence). The length of the CDR3 is 16 residues.

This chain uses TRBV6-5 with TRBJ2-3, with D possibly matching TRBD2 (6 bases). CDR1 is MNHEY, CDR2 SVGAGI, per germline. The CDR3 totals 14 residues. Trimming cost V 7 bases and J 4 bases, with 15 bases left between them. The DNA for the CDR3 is TGTGCCAGCACCCGGGACTTAGCGGCAGATACGCAGTATTTT. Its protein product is CASTRDLAADTQYF.

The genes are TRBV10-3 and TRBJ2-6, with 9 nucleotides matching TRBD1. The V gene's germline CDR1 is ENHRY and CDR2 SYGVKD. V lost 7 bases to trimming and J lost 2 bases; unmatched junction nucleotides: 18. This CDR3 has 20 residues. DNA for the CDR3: TGTGCCATCAACCGGGGGGCCACCGGGACAGGGATAGCTGGGGCCAACGTCCTGACTTTC. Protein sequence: CAINRGATGTGIAGANVLTF.

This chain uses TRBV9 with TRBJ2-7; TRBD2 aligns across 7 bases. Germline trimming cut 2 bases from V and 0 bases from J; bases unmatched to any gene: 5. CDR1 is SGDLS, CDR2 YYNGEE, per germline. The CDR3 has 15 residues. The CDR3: CASSVGGGDSYEQYF. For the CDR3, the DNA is TGTGCCAGCAGCGTCGGGGGAGGGGACTCCTACGAGCAGTACTTC. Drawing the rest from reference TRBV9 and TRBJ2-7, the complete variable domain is DSGVTQTPKHLITATGQRVTLRCSPRSGDLSVYWYQQSLDQGLQFLIQYYNGEERAKGNILERFSAQQFPDLHSELNLSSLELGDSALYFCASSVGGGDSYEQYFGPGTRLTVT.

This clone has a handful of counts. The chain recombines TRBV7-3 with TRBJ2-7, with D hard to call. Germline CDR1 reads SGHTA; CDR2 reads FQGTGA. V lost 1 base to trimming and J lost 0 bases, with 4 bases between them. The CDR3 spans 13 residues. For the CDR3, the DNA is TGTGCCAGCAGCTTAAGTAGCTCCTACGAGCAGTACTTC. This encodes CASSLSSSYEQYF.

The CDR3 protein is CASSLLRVSEKLFF. DNA of the CDR3: TGTGCCAGCAGTTTATTACGGGTCTCTGAAAAACTGTTTTTT. This sequence joins TRBV27 and TRBJ1-4; D not resolved. In germline, CDR1 is MNHEY, CDR2 SMNVEV (reference sequence). The CDR3 spans 14 residues. Trimming removed 1 base from V and 7 bases from J, with 10 bases in between.

The CDR3 sequence: CASSQDSPQTNEKLFF. The CDR3 DNA is TGTGCCAGCAGCCAAGACTCCCCACAGACTAATGAAAAACTGTTTTTT. V is TRBV4-2 and J is TRBJ1-4; D is ambiguous. Trimming pared 0 bases from V and 2 bases from J, leaving 10 bases between. This CDR3 spans 16 amino acids. The germline V gene has CDR1 LGHNA and CDR2 YNFKEQ.

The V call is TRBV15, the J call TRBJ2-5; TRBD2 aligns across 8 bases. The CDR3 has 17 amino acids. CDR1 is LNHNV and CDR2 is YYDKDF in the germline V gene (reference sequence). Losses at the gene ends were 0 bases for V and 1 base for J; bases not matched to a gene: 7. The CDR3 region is CATSRDRSGGGQETQYF. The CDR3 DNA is TGTGCCACCAGCAGAGATCGGAGCGGGGGTGGCCAAGAGACCCAGTACTTC. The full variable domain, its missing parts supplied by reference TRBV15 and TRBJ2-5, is DAMVIQNPRYQVTQFGKPVTLSCSQTLNHNVMYWYQQKSSQAPKLLFHYYDKDFNNEADTPDNFQSRRPNTSFCFLDIRSPGLGDTAMYLCATSRDRSGGGQETQYFGPGTRLLVL.

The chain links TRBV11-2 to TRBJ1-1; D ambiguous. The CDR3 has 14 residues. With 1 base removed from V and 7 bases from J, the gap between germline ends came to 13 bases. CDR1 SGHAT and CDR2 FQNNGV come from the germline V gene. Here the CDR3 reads CASSLVGLVSEAFF. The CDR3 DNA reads TGTGCCAGCAGCTTAGTTGGCCTCGTCAGTGAAGCTTTCTTT.

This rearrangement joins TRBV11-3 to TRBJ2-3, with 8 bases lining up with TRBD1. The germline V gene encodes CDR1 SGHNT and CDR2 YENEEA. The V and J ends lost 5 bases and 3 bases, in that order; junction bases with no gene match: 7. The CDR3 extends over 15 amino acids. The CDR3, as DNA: TGTGCCAGCAGCCCCAGGACAGGGAGGACAGATACGCAGTATTTT. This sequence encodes CASSPRTGRTDTQYF.

The CDR3 spells CSALLTGYTF. The CDR3 DNA follows: TGCAGTGCTCTCCTGACAGGCTACACCTTC. The chain carries TRBV20-1 and TRBJ1-2; D uncertain. Germline lookup yields CDR1 DFQATT and CDR2 SNEGSKA (reference sequence). The CDR3 is made up of 10 amino acids. Trimming removed 5 bases at V and 8 bases at J, with 9 bases between.

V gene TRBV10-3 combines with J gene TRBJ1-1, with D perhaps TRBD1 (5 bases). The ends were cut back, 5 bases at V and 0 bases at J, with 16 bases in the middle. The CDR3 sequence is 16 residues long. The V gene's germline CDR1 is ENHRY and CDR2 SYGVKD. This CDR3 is CAISPGGIAMNTEAFF. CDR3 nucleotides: TGTGCCATCAGTCCCGGGGGGATAGCGATGAACACTGAAGCTTTCTTT.